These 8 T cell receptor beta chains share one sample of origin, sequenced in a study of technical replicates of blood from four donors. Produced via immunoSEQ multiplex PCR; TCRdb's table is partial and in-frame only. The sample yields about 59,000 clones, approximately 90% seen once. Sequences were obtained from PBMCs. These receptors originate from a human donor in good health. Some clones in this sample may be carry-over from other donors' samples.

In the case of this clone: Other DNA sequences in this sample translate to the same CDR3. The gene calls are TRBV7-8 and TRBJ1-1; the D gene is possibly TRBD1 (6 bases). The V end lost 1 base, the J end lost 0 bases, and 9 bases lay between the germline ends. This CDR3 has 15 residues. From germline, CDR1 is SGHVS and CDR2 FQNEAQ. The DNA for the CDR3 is TGTGCCAGCAGCTTAGTGCCAGGGGTGAACACTGAAGCTTTCTTT. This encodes CASSLVPGVNTEAFF. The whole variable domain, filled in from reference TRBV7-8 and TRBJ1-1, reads GAGVSQSPRYKVAKRGQDVALRCDPISGHVSLFWYQQALGQGPEFLTYFQNEAQLDKSGLPSDRFFAERPEGSVSTLKIQRTQQEDSAVYLCASSLVPGVNTEAFFGQGTRLTVV.

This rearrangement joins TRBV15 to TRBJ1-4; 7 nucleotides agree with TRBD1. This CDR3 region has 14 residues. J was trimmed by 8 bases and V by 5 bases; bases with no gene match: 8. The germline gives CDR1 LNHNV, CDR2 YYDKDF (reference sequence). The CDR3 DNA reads TGTGCCACCAGCGTTGGACAGGCAAACGAAAAACTGTTTTTT. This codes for CATSVGQANEKLFF. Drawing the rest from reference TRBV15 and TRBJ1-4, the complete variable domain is DAMVIQNPRYQVTQFGKPVTLSCSQTLNHNVMYWYQQKSSQAPKLLFHYYDKDFNNEADTPDNFQSRRPNTSFCFLDIRSPGLGDTAMYLCATSVGQANEKLFFGSGTQLSVL.

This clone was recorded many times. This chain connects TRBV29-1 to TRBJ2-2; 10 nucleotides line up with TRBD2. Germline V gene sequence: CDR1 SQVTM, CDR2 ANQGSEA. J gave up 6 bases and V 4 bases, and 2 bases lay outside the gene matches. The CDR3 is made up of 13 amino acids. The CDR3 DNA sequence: TGCAGCGTTGCTCTAGCGGGAGCCGGGGAGCTGTTTTTT. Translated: CSVALAGAGELFF.

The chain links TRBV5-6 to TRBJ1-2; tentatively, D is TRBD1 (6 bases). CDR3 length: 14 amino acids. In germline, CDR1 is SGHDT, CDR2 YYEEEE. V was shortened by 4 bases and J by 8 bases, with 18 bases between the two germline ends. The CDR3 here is CASSLGHPQVGYTF. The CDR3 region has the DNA TGTGCCAGCAGCCTGGGACACCCCCAGGTCGGCTACACCTTC.

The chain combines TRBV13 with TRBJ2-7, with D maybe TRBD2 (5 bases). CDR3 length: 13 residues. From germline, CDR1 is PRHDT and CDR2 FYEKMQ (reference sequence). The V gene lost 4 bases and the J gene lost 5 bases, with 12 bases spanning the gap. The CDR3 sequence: CASSYRGSDEQYF. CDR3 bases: TGTGCCAGCAGCTACCGGGGTAGCGACGAGCAGTACTTC.

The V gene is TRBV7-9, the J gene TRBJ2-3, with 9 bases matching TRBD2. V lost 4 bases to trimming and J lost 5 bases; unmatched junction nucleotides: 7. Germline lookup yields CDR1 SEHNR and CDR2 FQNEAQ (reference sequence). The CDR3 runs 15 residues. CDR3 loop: CASSSQREVGDTQYF. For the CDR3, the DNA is TGTGCCAGCAGCTCCCAGCGGGAGGTCGGAGATACGCAGTATTTT.

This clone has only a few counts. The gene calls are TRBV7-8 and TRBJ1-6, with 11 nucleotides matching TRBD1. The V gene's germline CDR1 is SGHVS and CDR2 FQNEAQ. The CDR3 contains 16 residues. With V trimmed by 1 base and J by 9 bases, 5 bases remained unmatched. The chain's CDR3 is CASSLDWTGGRSPLHF. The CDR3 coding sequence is TGTGCCAGCAGCTTAGACTGGACAGGGGGCCGTTCACCCCTCCACTTT.

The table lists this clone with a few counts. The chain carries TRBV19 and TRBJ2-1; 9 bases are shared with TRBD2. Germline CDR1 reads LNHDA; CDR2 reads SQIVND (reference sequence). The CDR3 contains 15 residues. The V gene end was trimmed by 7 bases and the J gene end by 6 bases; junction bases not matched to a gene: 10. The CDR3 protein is CASTPRGGRSNEQFF. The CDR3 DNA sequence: TGTGCCAGTACCCCGCGGGGGGGCCGGTCCAATGAGCAGTTCTTC. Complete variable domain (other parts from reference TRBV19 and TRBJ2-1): DGGITQSPKYLFRKEGQNVTLSCEQNLNHDAMYWYRQDPGQGLRLIYYSQIVNDFQKGDIAEGYSVSREKKESFPLTVTSAQKNPTAFYLCASTPRGGRSNEQFFGPGTRLTVL.